This T cell receptor beta chain was observed in a study of blood T cell repertoires in COVID-19. For the study at large: Italy, Spain and the United States were the sources of the convalescent and acute COVID-19 samples.

This CDR3 comprises 13 residues. V gave up 6 bases and J gave up 0 bases, with 9 bases separating them. CDR1 and CDR2 from the germline V gene are LNHDA and SQIVND (reference sequence). In the original workflow: Reference gene primer amplification in the assay estimated nucleated cell counts. Libraries were prepared by immunoSEQ multiplex PCR; TCRdb keeps only in-frame clonotypes and omits some of them. V and J calls and clone size are given by that table; D and trimming were obtained from the DNA. The data contain 98,000 or so clones, approximately 87% of them seen just once; the ten biggest clones take up approximately 15%. This clone occurred once.

V and J are TRBV19 and TRBJ2-7; perhaps TRBD2 as D (5 bases). Material: peripheral blood. The sequence came from a man in his forties or fifties with acute or convalescent COVID-19. CDR3 nucleotides: TGTGCCAGTAGCCTCGGGGTCTCCTACGAGCAGTACTTC. It translates to CASSLGVSYEQYF.